These 29 T cell receptor beta chains originate from one sample sequenced in a study of T-cell reconstitution after alpha-beta-depleted transplantation in children. Preparation of the TCRbeta library used unique molecular identifiers. In TCRdb, the PCR reads were re-called with MiXCR into one record per CDR3 protein. The sample includes roughly 500,000 distinct CDR3 sequences, under 15% of them seen just once. The sequencing used PBMCs from the stem cell graft donor, collected from the stem cell graft. All receptors derive from a human donor who donated a stem cell graft to a child with combined immunodeficiency.

The rearrangement joins TRBV5-4 to TRBJ2-3; TRBD2 is a possible D gene (5 bases). Germline assignment: CDR1 SGHNT and CDR2 YYREEE (reference sequence). CDR3 size: 13 residues. Deletions cut 4 bases from V and 4 bases from J, with 10 bases between. The CDR3: CASSEDGADTQYF. The CDR3 DNA sequence: TGTGCCAGCAGCGAGGACGGGGCAGATACGCAGTATTTT.

This clonotype was found many times. A read error may account for a junction end that differs from germline. This chain uses TRBV12-3 or TRBV12-4 with TRBJ2-5; D call uncertain. The CDR3 runs 13 residues. The CDR3 sequence: CSSSLARQETQYF. As DNA, the CDR3 is TGTTCCAGCAGTTTAGCCAGGCAAGAGACCCAGTACTTC.

On this clonotype itself: Its ends do not fully match the called genes, so a read error is possible. The genes are TRBV6-4 and TRBJ2-3; D perhaps matches TRBD2 (5 bases). Germline CDR1 and CDR2: MRHNA and SNTAGT. CDR3 length: 14 residues. The CDR3 here is CASSVRASTDTEYF. Here the CDR3 DNA reads TGTGCCAGCAGTGTTAGGGCTAGCACAGATACGGAGTATTTT.

Many counts were recorded for this clonotype. The rearrangement uses TRBV12-3 or TRBV12-4 and TRBJ1-4; D ambiguous. The CDR3 extends over 13 amino acids. Trimming pared 5 bases from V and 8 bases from J, leaving 12 bases between. This CDR3 reads CASSPWVREKLFF. CDR3 nucleotide sequence: TGTGCCAGCAGTCCGTGGGTCCGGGAAAAACTGTTTTTT.

This clonotype was counted only a few times. V usage is TRBV7-2 and J usage is TRBJ2-3, with D possibly matching TRBD1 (5 bases). The CDR3 extends over 16 amino acids. V was shortened by 7 bases and J by 0 bases, with 17 bases between the two germline ends. CDR1 SGHTA and CDR2 FQGNSA come from the germline V gene. The chain's CDR3 is CASTRTISVSTDTQYF. The CDR3 DNA is TGTGCCAGCACCCGGACAATTTCTGTCAGCACAGATACGCAGTATTTT.

As for this clonotype: One junction end disagrees with the germline gene, perhaps due to a read error. The rearrangement joins TRBV20-1 to TRBJ2-1; a possible D gene is TRBD1 (5 bases). This CDR3 has 21 residues. Germline V gene sequence: CDR1 DFQATT, CDR2 SNEGSKA (reference sequence). The CDR3 protein is CCARAPSLEPRGFALYNEQFF. For the CDR3, the DNA is TGCTGTGCTAGAGCTCCGAGCTTAGAACCTAGGGGTTTTGCCCTTTACAATGAGCAGTTCTTC.

The V call is TRBV5-6, the J call TRBJ2-6, with D hard to call. The CDR3 runs to 17 residues. V was cut by 2 bases and J by 0 bases, with 12 bases left in between. Germline values: CDR1 SGHDT, CDR2 YYEEEE. The DNA of the CDR3 is TGTGCCAGCAGCTTCGGGCTCCTCTGCTCTGGGGCCAACGTCCTGACTTTC. Translating gives CASSFGLLCSGANVLTF.

The rearrangement uses TRBV9 and TRBJ1-3, with a weak D call TRBD1 (5 bases). The V end was cut by 1 base, the J end by 0 bases, with 17 bases between. This CDR3 has 18 amino acids. Looked up from germline, CDR1 is SGDLS and CDR2 is YYNGEE. The CDR3 region has the DNA TGTGCCAGCAGCGTATCAAGCCCGGGGCTCTACTCTGGAAACACCATATATTTT. Protein sequence: CASSVSSPGLYSGNTIYF.

This clonotype turned up a few times. The rearrangement uses TRBV28 and TRBJ2-3; D uncertain. The germline V gene has CDR1 MDHEN and CDR2 SYDVKM. This CDR3 region has 13 residues. The ends were cut back, 6 bases at V and 5 bases at J, with 12 bases in the middle. The CDR3 protein is CASSSMLLDTQYF. The DNA for the CDR3 is TGTGCCAGCAGCTCTATGCTGTTAGATACGCAGTATTTT.

CDR3: CASSFLAGVLTDTQYF. The CDR3, as DNA: TGTGCCAGCAGTTTTCTAGCGGGGGTACTCACAGATACGCAGTATTTT. The chain couples TRBV12-3 or TRBV12-4 to TRBJ2-3, with 10 bases aligning to TRBD2. V gave up 3 bases and J gave up 2 bases; unmatched junction bases: 5. The CDR3 is made up of 16 amino acids.

In this sample, this clonotype turned up many times. This rearrangement joins TRBV5-6 to TRBJ2-1; 10 nucleotides agree with TRBD2. CDR3 length equals 16 residues. The V segment lost 2 bases and the J segment 3 bases; nucleotides outside the gene matches: 5. The germline V gene encodes CDR1 SGHDT and CDR2 YYEEEE. The chain's CDR3 is CASSFSGTSDYNEQFF. Here the CDR3 DNA reads TGTGCCAGCAGCTTTTCCGGGACTAGCGACTACAATGAGCAGTTCTTC.

This clonotype has just one count. The gene calls are TRBV7-9 and TRBJ1-2; unclear D gene. Trimming shortened V by 1 base and J by 2 bases, and 8 bases separated the two germline ends. Germline CDR1 SEHNR, CDR2 FQNEAQ (reference sequence). This CDR3 region has 14 residues. The CDR3, as DNA: TGTGCCAGCAGCTTAGTTCGCGGGAACTATGGCTACACCTTC. The encoded protein is CASSLVRGNYGYTF.

This clonotype was recorded many times. The J gene is TRBJ2-1, the V gene TRBV7-3, with D possibly matching TRBD2 (5 bases). This CDR3 is 12 amino acids long. Per germline, CDR1 SGHTA and CDR2 FQGTGA. Trimming pared 5 bases from V and 9 bases from J, leaving 11 bases between. CDR3 in DNA: TGTGCCAGCAGCCCGGGATATGGTGAGCAGTTCTTC. Translation gives CASSPGYGEQFF.

This clonotype was seen more than once but under ten times. The chain combines TRBV3-1 with TRBJ2-2, with 12 bases lining up with TRBD1. The CDR3 sequence is 17 residues long. The germline V gene has CDR1 LGHDT and CDR2 YNNKEL (reference sequence). Trimming at V came to 1 base and at J to 2 bases, leaving 2 bases not matched to a gene. Here the CDR3 reads CASSQVGQGANTGELFF. The CDR3 DNA reads as TGTGCCAGCAGCCAAGTGGGACAGGGGGCTAACACCGGGGAGCTGTTTTTT. Full variable domain (missing parts from reference TRBV3-1 and TRBJ2-2): DTAVSQTPKYLVTQMGNDKSIKCEQNLGHDTMYWYKQDSKKFLKIMFSYNNKELIINETVPNRFSPKSPDKAHLNLHINSLELGDSAVYFCASSQVGQGANTGELFFGEGSRLTVL.

This clonotype was found a few times. V gene TRBV10-3 combines with J gene TRBJ1-4; TRBD1 might be the D (5 bases). The CDR3 is 14 amino acids. Germline CDR1 is ENHRY and CDR2 is SYGVKD. Trimming took off 4 bases at V and 5 bases at J, with 11 bases between the two ends. This chain's CDR3 is CAISAGQDNEKLFF. In DNA, the CDR3 is TGTGCCATCAGTGCGGGGCAGGACAATGAAAAACTGTTTTTT.

As regards this clonotype: A clone one base away is much larger, so this may be a read error. J is TRBJ2-1 and V is TRBV12-3 or TRBV12-4, with 14 bases fitting TRBD2. V lost 8 bases and J lost 9; bases outside the gene matches: 9. This CDR3 is built from 15 residues. CDR3 in amino acids: CASWAGLAGAGEQFF. CDR3 bases: TGTGCCAGCTGGGCGGGACTAGCGGGAGCAGGTGAGCAGTTCTTC.

The CDR3 is CASSFTGTSETQYF. The CDR3 DNA sequence: TGCGCCAGCAGCTTCACGGGGACAAGTGAGACCCAGTACTTC. The chain employs TRBV5-1 and TRBJ2-5, with a tentative D call TRBD1 (6 bases). The V gene's germline CDR1 is SGHRS and CDR2 YFSETQ. V lost 2 bases, J lost 5 bases, and 13 bases lay in between. The CDR3 totals 14 residues.

This chain links TRBV27 with TRBJ2-5; 11 bases match TRBD2. Trimming cost V 3 bases and J 4 bases; bases outside gene matches: 4. Germline-derived CDR1 and CDR2 are MNHEY and SMNVEV (reference sequence). The CDR3 runs to 15 residues. The CDR3 nucleotides read TGTGCCAGCAGTTTGTACACTAGCGGGGGAGAGACCCAGTACTTC. This codes for CASSLYTSGGETQYF.

The chain couples TRBV7-3 to TRBJ2-1; 7 nucleotides line up with TRBD1. The CDR3 consists of 15 residues. Germline CDR1 is SGHTA and CDR2 is FQGTGA. V lost 5 bases and J lost 4; bases outside the gene matches: 8. The DNA for the CDR3 is TGTGCCAGCAGCACGAACACAGGGGTATACAATGAGCAGTTCTTC. Its translation is CASSTNTGVYNEQFF. The full variable domain, with the rest looked up from reference TRBV7-3 and TRBJ2-1, is GAGVSQTPSNKVTEKGKYVELRCDPISGHTALYWYRQSLGQGPEFLIYFQGTGAADDSGLPNDRFFAVRPEGSVSTLKIQRTERGDSAVYLCASSTNTGVYNEQFFGPGTRLTVL.

This clonotype showed up many times. The chain joins TRBV12-3 or TRBV12-4 to TRBJ1-1, with D possibly matching TRBD1 (6 bases). V was clipped by 6 bases and J by 1 base, with 12 bases between them. The CDR3 runs to 14 residues. CDR3 DNA sequence: TGTGCCAGCAGCCCGGACAGAGGGAACACTGAAGCTTTCTTT. Translating gives CASSPDRGNTEAFF.

This clonotype was observed a few times. This chain uses TRBV9 with TRBJ2-5; D is ambiguous. The ends were cut back, 3 bases at V and 4 bases at J, with 13 bases in the middle. Germline V gene data show CDR1 as SGDLS and CDR2 as YYNGEE. This CDR3 region has 14 residues. DNA for the CDR3: TGTGCCAGCAGCGCCCAGGTGTCGGCAGAGACCCAGTACTTC. Translating it yields CASSAQVSAETQYF.

CDR3 protein: CASSPGPSGSSGANVLTF. The CDR3 region has the DNA TGTGCCAGCAGCCCCGGCCCTAGCGGGAGCTCTGGGGCCAACGTCCTGACTTTC. The chain combines TRBV4-2 with TRBJ2-6; 10 bases are shared with TRBD2. Germline V gene sequence: CDR1 LGHNA, CDR2 YNFKEQ. Unmatched junction bases numbered 6, after V lost 4 bases and J lost 0 bases. The CDR3 is made up of 18 amino acids.

This clonotype has at least ten counts. The CDR3 here is CSVLLAGGSYEQFF. In nucleotides, the CDR3 is TGCAGCGTGTTACTAGCGGGGGGAAGCTATGAGCAGTTCTTC. This rearrangement joins TRBV29-1 to TRBJ2-1; 12 nucleotides match TRBD2. The length of the CDR3 is 14 residues. Trimming at V came to 6 bases and at J to 8 bases, leaving 8 bases not matched to a gene. Germline CDR1 and CDR2: SQVTM and ANQGSEA.

The chain combines TRBV24-1 with TRBJ2-2; TRBD1 matches 9 bases. The germline gives CDR1 KGHDR, CDR2 SFDVKD. This CDR3 region has 17 residues. V shed 3 bases, J shed 5 bases, and the junction held 9 bases outside the gene matches. Here the CDR3 DNA reads TGTGCCACCAGTGATGGGGGGGGACAGGGAGGAACCGGGGAGCTGTTTTTT. It encodes CATSDGGGQGGTGELFF.

This clonotype has a count of ten or more. The chain links TRBV15 to TRBJ2-1; 8 nucleotides agree with TRBD2. The V segment lost 3 bases and the J segment 14 bases; nucleotides outside the gene matches: 9. The CDR3 is 13 amino acids. Germline V gene data show CDR1 as LNHNV and CDR2 as YYDKDF (reference sequence). The CDR3 region has the DNA TGTGCCACCAGCAGGAGAAAGGGACTAGAGGAGTTCTTC. Its translation is CATSRRKGLEEFF.

The chain recombines TRBV20-1 with TRBJ2-3; tentative D call: TRBD2 (6 bases). V lost 3 bases, J lost 3 bases, and 31 bases lay in between. Per germline, CDR1 DFQATT and CDR2 SNEGSKA (reference sequence). The CDR3 contains 20 residues. CDR3 nucleotides: TGCAGTGCTAGCGATGTTAGGCTAAGGGTTGGCTCAGGGAGGACAGATACGCAGTATTTT. Translated, it gives CSASDVRLRVGSGRTDTQYF.

The V gene is TRBV7-8, the J gene TRBJ2-2; 9 nucleotides align to TRBD1. This CDR3 region has 16 residues. Germline trimming cut 1 base from V and 4 bases from J; bases unmatched to any gene: 4. CDR1 SGHVS and CDR2 FQNEAQ come from the germline V gene. CDR3 DNA sequence: TGTGCCAGCAGCTTAGGTGGGACAGGGTTCACCGGGGAGCTGTTTTTT. This codes for CASSLGGTGFTGELFF.

This clonotype was counted ten times or more. The chain combines TRBV6-1 with TRBJ2-2, with TRBD2 as a possible D gene (5 bases). Germline V gives CDR1 MNHNS, CDR2 SASEGT. The length of the CDR3 is 14 residues. V shed 10 bases and J shed 1 base, with 13 bases lying between them. CDR3 protein: CATQEDLNTGELFF. The CDR3 DNA sequence: TGTGCCACCCAAGAGGACTTGAACACCGGGGAGCTGTTTTTT.

This clonotype has only one observation. Written as DNA, the CDR3 is TGTGCCAGCAGTTACAACCTAGCGGGAGGGCCCACCGGGGAGCTGTTTTTT. The encoded protein is CASSYNLAGGPTGELFF. The rearrangement uses TRBV6-5 and TRBJ2-2; 12 bases fit TRBD2. J lost 4 bases, V lost 2 bases, and 5 bases had no gene match. CDR3 size: 17 residues. Germline V gene sequence: CDR1 MNHEY, CDR2 SVGAGI.